The entry that follows covers one TCR beta chain sequence. V lost 8 bases and J lost 5, with 16 bases in between. This CDR3 spans 14 amino acids. Germline CDR1 and CDR2: MNHEY and SVGAGI. The data stem from a study of Ad26.COV2.S vaccination and SARS-CoV-2 variants. Produced via immunoSEQ multiplex PCR; TCRdb's table is partial and in-frame only. Of around 320,000 clones listed, roughly 84% are singletons. The treatment denotes: around 19 received Ad26.COV2.S at low or high dose, single or two shots; roughly five received placebo; per-sample allocation not given. On day 63 after the first injection, vaccine and placebo recipients gave samples.

Source: peripheral blood, taken in a trial of Ad26.COV2.S vaccine versus placebo. The TCR sequence derives from a person between 18 and 65 years old who received the Ad26.COV2.S COVID-19 vaccine or a placebo. This chain uses TRBV6-5 with TRBJ1-5; D remains unclear. CDR3 loop: CASAGRRSDQPQHF. DNA for the CDR3: TGTGCCAGCGCGGGAAGGCGGTCGGATCAGCCCCAGCATTTT.